Here is one T cell receptor (beta chain) with its context. This table comes from immunoSEQ multiplex PCR, and its TCRdb copy is limited to in-frame clones, with some not included. This sample yields about 240,000 clones, of which more than 65% are seen a single time; 0.55% to 0.65% belongs to the top ten. The source of the sample is a study of Tregs in tolerant kidney transplant recipients. Per the germline V gene, CDR1 is SGHDN and CDR2 is FVKESK. V lost 4 bases to trimming and J lost 2 bases, with 9 bases between them. There are 14 residues in the CDR3. Sequences were obtained from CD4+ T cells from blood. The V gene is TRBV14, the J gene TRBJ1-5; D is perhaps TRBD1 (5 bases). The receptor was derived from a human donor in good health. The CDR3 spells CASSPQGGNQPQHF. CDR3 coding DNA: TGTGCCAGCAGCCCTCAGGGTGGCAATCAGCCCCAGCATTTT.